The present T cell receptor beta chain was sequenced within a study of vaccination effects on CD4 cells after COVID-19 (dated by TCRdb to between 2021 and 2022). The study in broad terms: Each participant received two doses of an mRNA SARS-CoV-2 vaccine, either BNT162b2 or mRNA-1273. In the study, cultures from other donors were sequenced using the Oncomine TCR Beta short-read assay on an Illumina iSeq 100. The full study included fewer than eleven COVID-19 convalescent patients and a few SARS-CoV-2-naive healthy vaccine recipients. The study compared SARS-CoV-2 spike-specific CD4+ TCR repertoires before and after mRNA vaccination in COVID-19 convalescent patients and infection-naive vaccine recipients. Pre-vaccine samples were drawn from a couple of convalescent patients 16 days and one week before the first dose, at 142 and 148 days after COVID-19 diagnosis.

The CDR3 holds 16 amino acids from the cysteine to the phenylalanine. Only CDR3 DNA is held: 48 bases, read in frame from base 1. Trimming leaves V shorter by 4 bases and J shorter by 7 bases, with the junction holding 10 bases beyond the gene matches. CDR1 and CDR2 are read off the germline V gene as SGHVS and FQNEAQ. Libraries were built with the immunoSEQ multiplex PCR assay. DNA from the cultured, isolated CD4+ T cells was subjected to TCR beta CDR3 sequencing. As for the original processing: Non-productive TCR sequences were removed, reads were trimmed to the CDR3 region, and CDR3s of at least 7 amino acids were retained. The MANAFEST web app was used to pick out antigen-specific clonotypes by comparing their expansion in peptide wells with that in reference cultures. Positive clones required FDR<0.05 expansion versus reference and all other wells, odds ratio above 5, and frequency above 0.1% in two replicate wells. A clonotype was defined as cross-reactive if the clonotype was significantly expanded both in SARS-CoV-2 spike wells and in at least one common cold coronavirus spike condition. CDR3 similarity was assessed by Levenshtein distance with the stringdist R package, and unrooted trees were built with ape in R 3.6.1. TCRdb stores this immuneACCESS table with in-frame sequences only. Part of the clones is absent; in the studies checked, under half of the shortfall reflects unresolved V genes, and no reason is known for the rest. V and J calls and clone size are copied from that table; D and trimming were computed from the DNA. Present in this sample are 20,000 to 30,000 clones, approximately 69% of which were seen just once. 18% of the sample rests with the top ten.

Summary of the overall study and its limitations: The study was limited by a small number of convalescent patients and lacked early post-infection timepoints. Marked clonal contraction was observed in both infection-induced and vaccine-induced clones at late post-vaccination timepoints, consistent with waning T cell responses. Among convalescent patients, the spike-reactive repertoire after vaccination was made up mainly of new vaccine-induced clones that were largely distinct from the clones induced by infection.

This clone was picked up a small number of times. Its recognized antigen is unknown. Base qualities are missing; no much larger clone stands one base away. The ViraFEST assay stimulated PBMC with viral peptide pools and then used TCR sequencing to identify antigen-specific CD4+ T cell clonotypes by expansion. After around eleven days of culture, CD4+ T cells were isolated with the EasySep CD4+ T cell isolation kit. Convalescent patients had PCR-confirmed SARS-CoV-2 infection between March and December 2020, before Alpha, Beta and Delta variants emerged in the United States. Each well held two million PBMC cultured in IMDM containing roughly 5% human AB serum, 8 to 10 IU/ml IL-2 and gentamicin, along with about 9.5 ug/ml peptides. Half of the culture medium was replaced with fresh IL-2-containing medium on days 3 and 7. Unless noted otherwise, every peptide stimulation condition was grown in triplicate wells. Using Ficoll-Paque Plus gradient centrifugation, PBMC were separated from whole blood and then either used fresh or cryopreserved at -140C. Overlapping peptide pools spanned the spike proteins of SARS-CoV-2 and the common cold coronaviruses HCoV-NL63, HCoV-OC43 and HCoV-229E. The QIAamp micro DNA kit was used to extract genomic DNA from the cultured CD4+ T cells.

The chain employs TRBV7-8 and TRBJ1-6; TRBD1 fits 7 bases in the junction. This specimen was CD4+ T cells from PBMCs cultured with SARS-CoV-2 spike peptides, taken before COVID-19 vaccination. The cell subset or site tag for this specimen amounts to: SARS-CoV-2 spike overlapping peptide pool stimulation. The source is a human donor who had a prior SARS-CoV-2 infection. DNA sequence: TGTGCCAGCAGCTCCATAGGACAGGCTTTCAATTCACCCCTCCACTTT. Its coded protein is CASSSIGQAFNSPLHF.